The 8 T cell receptor beta chains below come from one sample, sequenced in a study of breast tumors, draining lymph nodes, adjacent tissues (dated by TCRdb to about 2016). Library preparation used multiplex PCR. The data were produced on an Illumina HiSeq 2000. TCRdb took the public reads, trimmed them with fastp at Q25, ran MiXCR for clone calling and kept in-frame beta chains. Each entry is one CDR3 protein sequence, shown with its most common DNA and genes. Recorded for this sample are over 100,000 distinct CDR3 sequences; 20% to 25% of them occurred a single time. The ten largest clones take up roughly 2.7% of the sample. The lymph node samples were taken from the axillary draining lymph nodes of breast cancer patients. Sequencing used axillary lymph node tissue. The source is a female donor with breast cancer. Some clones in this sample may be carry-over from other donors' samples.

This clonotype was seen many times. This chain connects TRBV5-1 to TRBJ2-7; TRBD2 aligns across 7 bases. In germline, CDR1 is SGHRS, CDR2 YFSETQ. The CDR3 has 14 residues. V shed 4 bases and J 2 bases; nucleotides not matched to a gene: 6. CDR3 sequence: CASSALAVTYEQYF. DNA for the CDR3: TGCGCCAGCAGCGCCCTAGCGGTAACCTACGAGCAGTACTTC.

This clonotype has just a few counts. In nucleotides, the CDR3 is TGTGCCAGCTCACCAGTGGAGCTAGCGGTCACCGGGGAGCTGTTTTTT. This codes for CASSPVELAVTGELFF. V is TRBV18 and J is TRBJ2-2; 7 bases line up with TRBD2. The V gene's germline CDR1 is KGHSH and CDR2 LQKENI. The CDR3 contains 16 residues. V dropped 2 bases and J dropped 4; count of bases not matched to a gene: 7.

Worth noting for this clonotype: A much larger clone lies one base from this, so it may be a read error. The chain joins TRBV2 to TRBJ2-5, with D possibly being TRBD1 (5 bases). The CDR3 spans 13 residues. Germline V gene sequence: CDR1 SNHLY, CDR2 FYNNEI. For the CDR3, the DNA is TGTGCCAGCAGTATGACAGACCAAGAGGCCCAGTACTTC. It yields the protein CASSMTDQEAQYF.

This clonotype has more than one count but fewer than ten. The gene calls are TRBV28 and TRBJ2-7; either TRBD1 or TRBD2 may supply D (6 bases each). Germline values: CDR1 MDHEN, CDR2 SYDVKM. V gave up 1 base and J gave up 7 bases, with 17 bases separating them. The CDR3 consists of 15 residues. The CDR3 spells CASSLFGGVRGEQYF. In DNA, the CDR3 is TGTGCCAGCAGTTTATTCGGAGGGGTTAGGGGGGAGCAGTACTTC.

The chain uses TRBV2 and TRBJ2-7; no firm D call. V shed 5 bases and J shed 6 bases, with 14 bases lying between them. Per the germline V gene, CDR1 is SNHLY and CDR2 is FYNNEI. This CDR3 comprises 13 residues. The CDR3 DNA reads as TGTGCCAGCAGTCGAGACTTAAACTGCGAGCAGTACTTC. Residues: CASSRDLNCEQYF.

This clonotype has a count of ten or more. The genes are TRBV5-1 and TRBJ1-3; D unclear. This CDR3 region has 14 residues. V lost 6 bases and J lost 0, with 10 bases in between. Germline V gene sequence: CDR1 SGHRS, CDR2 YFSETQ. The CDR3 here is CASKTGPSGNTIYF. The CDR3 nucleotides read TGCGCCAGCAAAACCGGCCCCTCTGGAAACACCATATATTTT.

About this clonotype itself: A much larger clonotype is one base distant, so this may be a read error. V gene TRBV10-3 combines with J gene TRBJ2-1, with D perhaps matching TRBD1 (5 bases). CDR3 length: 12 residues. CDR1 and CDR2 from the germline V gene are ENHRY and SYGVKD. In DNA form, the CDR3 reads TGTGCCATTGCCGAGGTGGACAATGAGCGGTTCTTC. This codes for CAIAEVDNERFF.

This clonotype was seen many times. V is TRBV7-9 and J is TRBJ2-5; 8 bases align to TRBD2. The CDR3 is 17 amino acids. Trimming removed 2 bases from V and 1 base from J; junction bases left unmatched: 9. Germline values: CDR1 SEHNR, CDR2 FQNEAQ (reference sequence). This CDR3 is CASSLIGVLAVQETQYF. CDR3 bases: TGTGCCAGCAGCTTAATTGGAGTACTAGCGGTCCAAGAGACCCAGTACTTC.